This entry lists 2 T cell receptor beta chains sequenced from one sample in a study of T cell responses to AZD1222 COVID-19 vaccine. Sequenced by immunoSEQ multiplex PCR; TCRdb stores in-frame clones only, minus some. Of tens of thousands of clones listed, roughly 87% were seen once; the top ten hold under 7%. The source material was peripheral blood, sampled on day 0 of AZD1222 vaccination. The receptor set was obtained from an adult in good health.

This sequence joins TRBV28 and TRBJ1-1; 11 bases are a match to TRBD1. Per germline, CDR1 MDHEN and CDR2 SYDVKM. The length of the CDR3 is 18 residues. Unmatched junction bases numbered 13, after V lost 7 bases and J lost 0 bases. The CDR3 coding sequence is TGTGCCAGCAAAGTAGGAGTTTGGACAGGGGGCCTGAACACTGAAGCTTTCTTT. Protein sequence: CASKVGVWTGGLNTEAFF.

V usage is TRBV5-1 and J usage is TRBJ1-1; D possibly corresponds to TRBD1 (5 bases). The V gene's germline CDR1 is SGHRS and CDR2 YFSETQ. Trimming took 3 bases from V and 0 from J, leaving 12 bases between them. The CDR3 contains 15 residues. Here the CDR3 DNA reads TGCGCCAGCAGCTATCGAGCAGGGATGAACACTGAAGCTTTCTTT. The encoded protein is CASSYRAGMNTEAFF. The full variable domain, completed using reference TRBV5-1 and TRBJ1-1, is KAGVTQTPRYLIKTRGQQVTLSCSPISGHRSVSWYQQTPGQGLQFLFEYFSETQRNKGNFPGRFSGRQFSNSRSEMNVSTLELGDSALYLCASSYRAGMNTEAFFGQGTRLTVV.